This TCR beta chain was observed in a study of cytomegalovirus exposure and HLA in healthy donors. The PCR used 60 Vbeta and 13 Jbeta primers. The assay was immunoSEQ multiplex PCR, and TCRdb's table has in-frame clones only and misses some. The sample has 100,000 to 140,000 clones; 82% are singletons. Per germline, CDR1 SEHNR and CDR2 FQNEAQ (reference sequence). This CDR3 spans 17 amino acids. The V gene end was trimmed by 1 base and the J gene end by 6 bases; junction bases not matched to a gene: 9. The rearrangement uses TRBV7-9 and TRBJ2-2, with TRBD1 identical over 9 bases. Sequenced sample: PBMCs. The sequence derives from a man aged 25-40 years in good health and CMV-seropositive. Here the CDR3 DNA reads TGTGCCAGCAGCTTAGATTGGACAGGGGACGAGGCCGGGGAGCTGTTTTTT. Its translation: CASSLDWTGDEAGELFF.